The next 9 T cell receptor beta chains were all read from a single sample in a study of blood T cell repertoires in COVID-19. Profiling relied on immunoSEQ multiplex PCR, and the TCRdb table lists in-frame clones only, not all of them. Among approximately 230,000 clones listed, around 89% were seen once. What was sequenced was PBMCs or T cells enriched from blood (not recorded which). The receptors were gathered from a woman aged 25 to 39 who had recovered from COVID-19.

J is TRBJ1-1 and V is TRBV29-1; D ambiguous. Germline loops: CDR1 SQVTM, CDR2 ANQGSEA. The CDR3 loop spans 13 amino acids. V was pared by 6 bases and J by 1 base, with 12 bases between. CDR3 residues: CSVDSSQNTEAFF. The CDR3 bases are TGCAGCGTAGATAGCAGCCAGAACACTGAAGCTTTCTTT.

The rearrangement joins TRBV19 to TRBJ1-2, with 7 bases fitting TRBD1. Germline CDR1 is LNHDA and CDR2 is SQIVND (reference sequence). The CDR3 length is 15 residues. J was trimmed by 7 bases and V by 5 bases; bases with no gene match: 13. The CDR3 loop is CASSPDRAFGSGYTF. CDR3 nucleotide sequence: TGTGCCAGTAGTCCCGACAGGGCTTTCGGTAGTGGCTACACCTTC. Using reference TRBV19 and TRBJ1-2 for the parts outside the CDR3, the full variable domain is DGGITQSPKYLFRKEGQNVTLSCEQNLNHDAMYWYRQDPGQGLRLIYYSQIVNDFQKGDIAEGYSVSREKKESFPLTVTSAQKNPTAFYLCASSPDRAFGSGYTFGSGTRLTVV.

This rearrangement joins TRBV30 to TRBJ2-5; unclear D gene. Per the germline V gene, CDR1 is GTSNPN and CDR2 is SVGIG (reference sequence). The CDR3 spans 14 residues. V was pared by 0 bases and J by 5 bases, with 13 bases between. As DNA, the CDR3 is TGTGCCTGGAGTGTCTGGAGTAGCCGGGAGACCCAGTACTTC. Protein product: CAWSVWSSRETQYF.

The chain uses TRBV5-1 and TRBJ1-1, with no clear D. The V end was cut by 0 bases, the J end by 3 bases, with 21 bases between. This CDR3 region has 18 residues. Germline-derived CDR1 and CDR2 are SGHRS and YFSETQ. CDR3 residues: CASSLGSLGGMSDTEAFF. CDR3 in DNA: TGCGCCAGCAGCTTGGGGTCTTTGGGCGGGATGTCGGACACTGAAGCTTTCTTT.

The CDR3 DNA sequence: TGTGCCAGCAGTCCGGCTAGGACAGGGGGCGCCTCACCCCTCCACTTT. Translation gives CASSPARTGGASPLHF. The V gene is TRBV28, the J gene TRBJ1-6; 11 bases line up with TRBD1. J was trimmed by 10 bases and V by 5 bases; bases with no gene match: 10. The V gene's germline CDR1 is MDHEN and CDR2 SYDVKM. The CDR3 is 16 residues long.

The J gene is TRBJ1-1, the V gene TRBV15; D is ambiguous. In germline, CDR1 is LNHNV, CDR2 YYDKDF (reference sequence). This CDR3 is 13 amino acids long. V was shortened by 0 bases and J by 2 bases, with 4 bases between the two germline ends. Here the CDR3 DNA reads TGTGCCACCAGCAGAGATAAAAACACTGAAGCTTTCTTT. Its protein is CATSRDKNTEAFF.

The V call is TRBV7-8, the J call TRBJ1-1; TRBD1 might be the D (5 bases). The CDR3 is 14 amino acids. Germline loops: CDR1 SGHVS, CDR2 FQNEAQ. The ends were cut back, 1 base at V and 10 bases at J, with 16 bases in the middle. The CDR3 region has the DNA TGTGCCAGCAGCTTAGGGGAGGGGCGGTCAGGAGCTTTCTTT. This encodes CASSLGEGRSGAFF.

This clone was detected only a few times. The chain employs TRBV10-1 and TRBJ2-6; 11 bases agree with TRBD1. J was trimmed by 3 bases and V by 6 bases; bases with no gene match: 10. The CDR3 is 18 amino acids. Germline loops: CDR1 WNHNN, CDR2 SYGVQD (reference sequence). The DNA for the CDR3 is TGCGCCAGCAGCCTTGGGGGACAGGGGGTAGGTGGGGCCAACGTCCTGACTTTC. It is translated as CASSLGGQGVGGANVLTF.

The rearrangement joins TRBV14 to TRBJ2-1, with 10 bases identical to TRBD2. The CDR3 totals 16 residues. CDR1 SGHDN and CDR2 FVKESK come from the germline V gene. With 0 bases clipped from V and 8 bases from J, the junction kept 7 bases outside the gene matches. CDR3 protein: CASSQDRGTSVYEQFF. The CDR3, as DNA: TGTGCCAGCAGCCAAGATCGAGGGACTAGCGTGTATGAGCAGTTCTTC.